Listed here is a single TCR beta chain. This entry is derived from a study of blood T cell repertoires in COVID-19. On the study more broadly: The United States, Italy and Spain were the sources of the acute and convalescent COVID-19 samples. PBMCs, B-cell-depleted T cells, or T cells were the source of the cDNA or gDNA that made up the material.

Original data processing: Scientists estimated how many nucleated cells there were by amplifying reference gene primers. The protocol was immunoSEQ multiplex PCR, while the TCRdb copy is restricted to in-frame clones and leaves out a portion. Clonal size and the V and J genes are those of that table, whereas D and trimming came from the DNA. The data hold 120,000 to 150,000 clones, with around nine tenths observed a single time. V was pared by 2 bases and J by 9 bases, with 14 bases of the junction left unmatched. This CDR3 region has 18 residues. CDR1 and CDR2 (germline): SGHDN, FVKESK. Sequenced: peripheral blood. The chain combines TRBV14 with TRBJ2-1; 12 bases are shared with TRBD2. The TCR sequence derives from a woman aged 50 to 65 with active or convalescent COVID-19. The CDR3 region has the DNA TGTGCCAGCAGCCAAAGAATGTCTAGCGGGAGGGCCGCTGCTGAGCAGTTCTTC. Residues: CASSQRMSSGRAAAEQFF.